The rows below give T cell receptor beta chains drawn from one sample of a study of beta chain features in type 1 diabetes. The method was immunoSEQ multiplex PCR; TCRdb's version includes in-frame clones alone and lacks a portion of them. The table shows roughly 150,000 clones, with over 8.5% occurring only once. Sequenced material: central memory CD4+ T cells from blood. The receptor set was obtained from a man aged 18 to 29 in good health. The CDR3 runs from the conserved cysteine through the conserved F or W. Each record gives: D gene, clone size, J gene, V gene, CDR3 protein, CDR3 DNA. The D gene is left open where the match is weak. Clone size is not always given. Where it is, it says once, few, many or a class for expanded clones.

D gene: TRBD2; clone size: .; J gene: TRBJ2-7; V gene: TRBV30; CDR3 protein: CARGTSGGTYEQYF; CDR3 DNA: TGTGCCCGTGGGACTAGCGGGGGGACTTACGAGCAGTACTTC
D gene: TRBD2; clone size: few; J gene: TRBJ2-1; V gene: TRBV28; CDR3 protein: CASSPHLGGGQSIEQFF; CDR3 DNA: TGTGCCAGCAGCCCTCACCTTGGGGGAGGGCAGTCTATTGAGCAGTTCTTC
D gene: .; clone size: .; J gene: TRBJ1-5; V gene: TRBV29-1; CDR3 protein: CSVRASNQPQHF; CDR3 DNA: TGCAGCGTTCGCGCTAGCAATCAGCCCCAGCATTTT
D gene: TRBD2; clone size: .; J gene: TRBJ2-5; V gene: TRBV7-2; CDR3 protein: CASSLVYTLAEHTQYF; CDR3 DNA: TGTGCCAGCAGCTTAGTGTATACACTAGCGGAGCATACCCAGTACTTC
D gene: .; clone size: few; J gene: TRBJ2-3; V gene: TRBV18; CDR3 protein: CASSLRGGGTDTQYF; CDR3 DNA: TGTGCCAGCTCACTTCGGGGTGGCGGCACAGATACGCAGTATTTT
D gene: .; clone size: .; J gene: TRBJ2-7; V gene: TRBV5-1; CDR3 protein: CASSLTDNYEQYF; CDR3 DNA: TGCGCCAGCAGCTTGACAGACAACTACGAGCAGTACTTC
D gene: .; clone size: .; J gene: TRBJ1-6; V gene: TRBV9; CDR3 protein: CASSVAGNNSPLHF; CDR3 DNA: TGTGCCAGCAGCGTAGCTGGGAATAATTCACCCCTCCACTTT
D gene: .; clone size: few; J gene: TRBJ1-4; V gene: TRBV28; CDR3 protein: CASSLGGLGEKLFF; CDR3 DNA: TGTGCCAGCAGTTTAGGCGGTTTGGGTGAAAAACTGTTTTTT
D gene: .; clone size: few; J gene: TRBJ2-1; V gene: TRBV4-2; CDR3 protein: CASSQGGTNEQFF; CDR3 DNA: TGTGCCAGCAGCCAAGGCGGGACGAATGAGCAGTTCTTC
D gene: .; clone size: .; J gene: TRBJ1-5; V gene: TRBV18; CDR3 protein: CASSGSYNQPQHF; CDR3 DNA: TGTGCCAGCTCAGGATCGTACAATCAGCCCCAGCATTTT
D gene: TRBD1; clone size: few; J gene: TRBJ2-1; V gene: TRBV7-3; CDR3 protein: CASSPGTGGIEQFF; CDR3 DNA: TGTGCCAGCAGCCCAGGGACAGGGGGCATTGAGCAGTTCTTC
D gene: .; clone size: .; J gene: TRBJ2-7; V gene: TRBV9; CDR3 protein: CASSVDAVFNF; CDR3 DNA: TGTGCCAGCAGCGTAGACGCAGTCTTCAACTTC
D gene: .; clone size: few; J gene: TRBJ2-7; V gene: TRBV25-1; CDR3 protein: CASSDPIWANEQYF; CDR3 DNA: TGTGCCAGCAGTGACCCCATTTGGGCCAACGAGCAGTACTTC
D gene: .; clone size: few; J gene: TRBJ2-2; V gene: TRBV6-6; CDR3 protein: CASSFMRGNTGELFF; CDR3 DNA: TGTGCCAGCAGTTTTATGCGGGGCAACACCGGGGAGCTGTTTTTT
D gene: TRBD1; clone size: .; J gene: TRBJ1-4; V gene: TRBV14; CDR3 protein: CASSQPGQPNEKLFF; CDR3 DNA: TGTGCCAGCAGCCAGCCGGGACAGCCTAATGAAAAACTGTTTTTT
D gene: TRBD1; clone size: few; J gene: TRBJ2-5; V gene: TRBV11-3; CDR3 protein: CASSLAPGQARIETQYF; CDR3 DNA: TGTGCCAGCAGCTTAGCCCCGGGACAGGCGAGGATAGAGACCCAGTACTTC
D gene: .; clone size: .; J gene: TRBJ2-7; V gene: TRBV18; CDR3 protein: CASSPTDYEQYF; CDR3 DNA: TGTGCCAGCTCACCGACAGATTACGAGCAGTACTTC
D gene: .; clone size: .; J gene: TRBJ1-2; V gene: TRBV25-1; CDR3 protein: CASKLSGEARGYTF; CDR3 DNA: TGTGCCAGCAAGTTATCAGGGGAAGCGCGTGGCTACACCTTC
D gene: TRBD1; clone size: .; J gene: TRBJ2-5; V gene: TRBV12-5; CDR3 protein: CASGLGTGGAEETQYF; CDR3 DNA: TGTGCTAGTGGTTTGGGGACAGGGGGCGCGGAAGAGACCCAGTACTTC
D gene: .; clone size: .; J gene: TRBJ2-7; V gene: TRBV5-1; CDR3 protein: CASSLGVGRTYEQYF; CDR3 DNA: TGCGCCAGCAGCTTGGGGGTCGGCAGAACCTACGAGCAGTACTTC
D gene: .; clone size: few; J gene: TRBJ2-1; V gene: TRBV29-1; CDR3 protein: CSVEDRGRASSYNEQFF; CDR3 DNA: TGCAGCGTTGAAGATCGAGGGCGGGCCAGCTCCTACAATGAGCAGTTCTTC
D gene: TRBD1; clone size: many; J gene: TRBJ1-2; V gene: TRBV15; CDR3 protein: CATSSGRGTLNYGYTF; CDR3 DNA: TGTGCCACCAGCAGCGGCAGGGGGACCCTCAACTATGGCTACACCTTC
D gene: TRBD2; clone size: few; J gene: TRBJ2-3; V gene: TRBV7-9; CDR3 protein: CASGRSGRVSTDTQYF; CDR3 DNA: TGTGCCAGCGGAAGGAGCGGGAGGGTGAGCACAGATACGCAGTATTTT
D gene: .; clone size: few; J gene: TRBJ2-5; V gene: TRBV9; CDR3 protein: CASSVGSVQETQYF; CDR3 DNA: TGTGCCAGCAGCGTAGGCTCAGTACAAGAGACCCAGTACTTC
D gene: TRBD1; clone size: .; J gene: TRBJ2-1; V gene: TRBV5-4; CDR3 protein: CASSGARDSDNEQFF; CDR3 DNA: TGTGCCAGCAGTGGGGCCCGGGACAGCGACAATGAGCAGTTCTTC
D gene: .; clone size: few; J gene: TRBJ1-4; V gene: TRBV28; CDR3 protein: CASSFEGANEKLFF; CDR3 DNA: TGTGCCAGCAGTTTTGAGGGGGCTAATGAAAAACTGTTTTTT
D gene: TRBD2; clone size: .; J gene: TRBJ2-2; V gene: TRBV11-2; CDR3 protein: CASSSSGGNTGELFF; CDR3 DNA: TGTGCCAGCAGCTCTAGCGGGGGAAACACCGGGGAGCTGTTTTTT
D gene: .; clone size: once; J gene: TRBJ2-7; V gene: TRBV15; CDR3 protein: CATSRLTDTYEQYF; CDR3 DNA: TGTGCCACCAGCAGACTGACAGACACCTACGAGCAGTACTTC
D gene: .; clone size: few; J gene: TRBJ1-1; V gene: TRBV28; CDR3 protein: CASSLGRSLKAFF; CDR3 DNA: TGTGCCAGCAGTTTAGGCCGGAGCCTCAAAGCTTTCTTT
D gene: TRBD1; clone size: many; J gene: TRBJ1-1; V gene: TRBV7-2; CDR3 protein: CASKVTGVGTEAFF; CDR3 DNA: TGTGCCAGCAAGGTGACAGGGGTGGGCACTGAAGCTTTCTTT
D gene: .; clone size: few; J gene: TRBJ2-5; V gene: TRBV18; CDR3 protein: CASSPPGARGETQYF; CDR3 DNA: TGTGCCAGCTCCCCTCCGGGAGCCCGAGGGGAGACCCAGTACTTC
D gene: .; clone size: .; J gene: TRBJ1-6; V gene: TRBV5-4; CDR3 protein: CASSFEGRYNSPLHF; CDR3 DNA: TGTGCCAGCAGCTTCGAGGGACGGTATAATTCACCCCTCCACTTT
D gene: TRBD1; clone size: few; J gene: TRBJ2-7; V gene: TRBV7-2; CDR3 protein: CASSLVRQGNYEQYF; CDR3 DNA: TGTGCCAGCAGCTTAGTCCGACAGGGAAATTACGAGCAGTACTTC
D gene: .; clone size: .; J gene: TRBJ1-4; V gene: TRBV6-5; CDR3 protein: CASSYQGEGEKLFF; CDR3 DNA: TGTGCCAGCAGTTATCAGGGAGAGGGTGAAAAACTGTTTTTT
D gene: .; clone size: few; J gene: TRBJ1-1; V gene: TRBV5-4; CDR3 protein: CASSFDNTEAFF; CDR3 DNA: TGTGCCAGCAGCTTTGACAACACTGAAGCTTTCTTT
D gene: TRBD1; clone size: .; J gene: TRBJ1-1; V gene: TRBV7-9; CDR3 protein: CASSAGQGLNTEAFF; CDR3 DNA: TGTGCCAGCAGCGCTGGACAGGGACTGAACACTGAAGCTTTCTTT
D gene: .; clone size: .; J gene: TRBJ2-2; V gene: TRBV7-2; CDR3 protein: CASSLAGGPTGELFF; CDR3 DNA: TGTGCCAGCAGCTTAGCGGGAGGTCCCACCGGGGAGCTGTTTTTT
D gene: .; clone size: .; J gene: TRBJ1-2; V gene: TRBV2; CDR3 protein: CASSRPPSNYGYTF; CDR3 DNA: TGTGCCAGCAGTCGACCACCTTCTAACTATGGCTACACCTTC
D gene: .; clone size: .; J gene: TRBJ2-1; V gene: TRBV30; CDR3 protein: CAWSVIGGVDGEQFF; CDR3 DNA: TGTGCCTGGAGTGTAATTGGGGGTGTAGATGGTGAGCAGTTCTTC
D gene: TRBD1; clone size: .; J gene: TRBJ1-1; V gene: TRBV10-3; CDR3 protein: CAITGQANTEAFF; CDR3 DNA: TGTGCCATCACCGGACAGGCGAACACTGAAGCTTTCTTT
D gene: .; clone size: many; J gene: TRBJ2-5; V gene: TRBV9; CDR3 protein: CASSVGSGAQETQYF; CDR3 DNA: TGTGCCAGCAGCGTAGGATCAGGGGCGCAAGAGACCCAGTACTTC
D gene: .; clone size: few; J gene: TRBJ2-2; V gene: TRBV18; CDR3 protein: CASSSYAGGELFF; CDR3 DNA: TGTGCCAGCTCATCCTATGCGGGCGGGGAGCTGTTTTTT
D gene: .; clone size: .; J gene: TRBJ2-2; V gene: TRBV7-3; CDR3 protein: CASSFTGSNTGELFF; CDR3 DNA: TGTGCCAGCAGCTTCACAGGTTCGAACACCGGGGAGCTGTTTTTT